What follows are 2 T cell receptor beta chains derived from one specimen sequenced in a study of regulatory T cells in long-lasting Graves disease. Arm-PCR with iRepertoire HTBI primers amplified the CDR3 regions for these TCR beta libraries. TCRdb used MiXCR to reprocess the multiplex PCR reads, holding one entry per CDR3 protein. This sample has about 450,000 distinct CDR3 sequences, with 12% to 15% found just once. Described time point: newly diagnosed GD, antithyroid drugs for less than 3 months. With RNA extracted from PBMCs as input, the TCR library was made. These data were also reused for a study on T cells in Graves' hyperthyroidism and ophthalmopathy.

The source material was peripheral blood mononuclear cells (PBMCs), sampled at new diagnosis, from a patient treated with antithyroid drugs. The origin of the receptors is a woman aged 45-60 years with Graves disease.

This clonotype was seen at least ten times. The chain is built from TRBV2 and TRBJ1-2, with no clear D. V gave up 2 bases and J gave up 4 bases, with 17 bases separating them. Germline values: CDR1 SNHLY, CDR2 FYNNEI. This CDR3 is 16 amino acids long. CDR3 bases: TGTGCCAGCAGTGAAAGACTGGGCAGTGTCGGCTATGGCTACACCTTC. Translation gives CASSERLGSVGYGYTF.

This clonotype was seen repeatedly, ten times or more. The V call is TRBV6-5, the J call TRBJ1-5, with TRBD1 as a possible D gene (5 bases). The germline gives CDR1 MNHEY, CDR2 SVGAGI. The V end lost 2 bases, the J end lost 2 bases, and 7 bases lay between the germline ends. CDR3 length: 14 residues. The CDR3 coding sequence is TGTGCCAGCAGTTACCGGGACGGCAATCAGCCCCAGCATTTT. Protein: CASSYRDGNQPQHF.